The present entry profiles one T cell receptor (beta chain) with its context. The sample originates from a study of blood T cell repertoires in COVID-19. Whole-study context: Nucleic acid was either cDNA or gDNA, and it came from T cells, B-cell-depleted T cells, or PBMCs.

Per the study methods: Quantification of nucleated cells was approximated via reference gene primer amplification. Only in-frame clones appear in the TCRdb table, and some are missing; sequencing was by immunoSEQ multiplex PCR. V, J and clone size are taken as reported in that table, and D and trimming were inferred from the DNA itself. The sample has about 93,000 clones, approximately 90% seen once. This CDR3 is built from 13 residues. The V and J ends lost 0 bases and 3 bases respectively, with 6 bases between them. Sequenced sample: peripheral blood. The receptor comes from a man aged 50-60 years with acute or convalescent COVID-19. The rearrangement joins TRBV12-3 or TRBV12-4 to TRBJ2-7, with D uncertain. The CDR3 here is CASSLAGDYEQYF. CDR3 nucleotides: TGTGCCAGCAGTTTAGCAGGAGACTACGAGCAGTACTTC.